This TCR beta chain stems from a study of blood T cell repertoires in COVID-19. Study information: COVID-19 samples from acute and convalescent phases originated in the United States, Italy and Spain. Sources were T cells, B-cell-depleted T cells, or PBMCs; the material itself was cDNA or gDNA.

The CDR3 covers 13 residues. Trimming pared 5 bases from V and 5 bases from J, leaving 10 bases between. Original data processing: The authors estimated nucleated cell counts from reference gene primer amplification. Some clones are missing from TCRdb's copy, which holds only in-frame ones; the method was immunoSEQ multiplex PCR. The D gene and trimming were derived from the DNA, and the V and J assignments and clone size from that table. The data contain more than 200,000 clones, 88% of them seen just once; the ten biggest clones take up about 0.65%. The origin of this receptor is a human donor in a cohort sampled during active COVID-19. V and J are TRBV12-3 or TRBV12-4 and TRBJ1-5; no clear D. The sample consisted of peripheral blood. The CDR3 region has the DNA TGTGCCAGCAGTCCGGGGTTGGATCAGCCCCAGCATTTT. Its protein is CASSPGLDQPQHF.